These T cell receptor beta chains were read from a single sample in a study of shared clonotypes between healthy human individuals. TCRdb's copy holds only in-frame clones and misses some; the assay was immunoSEQ multiplex PCR. The table records approximately 2,200,000 clones, roughly 91% of them present only once. The specimen was naive CD8+ T cells from PBMCs. The receptors were sampled from a man aged 18-30 years in good health. Some clones in this sample may be carry-over from other donors' samples. CDR3s include the opening cysteine and the closing phenylalanine or tryptophan. Fields, in order: V gene, J gene, D gene, CDR3 protein, CDR3 DNA. The D gene is left open where the match is weak.

>TRBV11-2|TRBJ2-7|TRBD1
CASSLSSSGQGSSEQYF
TGTGCCAGCAGCTTATCCTCTTCGGGACAGGGTTCTAGCGAGCAGTACTTC
>TRBV27|TRBJ2-3|TRBD2
CASSLRGGTRILDTQYF
TGTGCCAGCAGCCTCAGGGGTGGGACTAGAATCTTAGATACGCAGTATTTT
>TRBV4-2|TRBJ2-5|TRBD2
CASSHVPGTSGSLRQETQYF
TGTGCCAGCAGCCATGTACCTGGGACTAGCGGGAGTTTAAGGCAAGAGACCCAGTACTTC
>TRBV11-2|TRBJ2-1|TRBD1
CASSWTGINEQFF
TGTGCCAGCAGCTGGACAGGGATCAATGAGCAGTTCTTC
>TRBV27|TRBJ2-2|-
CASSLYQPDPGELFF
TGTGCCAGCAGTTTATACCAACCGGACCCCGGGGAGCTGTTTTTT
>TRBV27|TRBJ1-2|-
CASSNGHFYGYTF
TGTGCCAGCAGCAATGGACATTTCTATGGCTACACCTTC
>TRBV4-1|TRBJ1-5|TRBD1
CASSQGGGQSNQPQHF
TGCGCCAGCAGCCAAGGGGGGGGACAGAGCAATCAGCCCCAGCATTTT
>TRBV7-6|TRBJ2-1|TRBD2
CASRPIAGGPVEQFF
TGTGCCAGCAGGCCGATAGCGGGAGGGCCGGTTGAGCAGTTCTTC
>TRBV4-2|TRBJ2-7|-
CASSQGALATYEQYF
TGTGCCAGCAGCCAAGGGGCACTCGCCACCTACGAGCAGTACTTC
>TRBV28|TRBJ1-1|-
CASSLIRDHMNTEAFF
TGTGCCAGCAGCCTGATCCGCGACCATATGAACACTGAAGCTTTCTTT